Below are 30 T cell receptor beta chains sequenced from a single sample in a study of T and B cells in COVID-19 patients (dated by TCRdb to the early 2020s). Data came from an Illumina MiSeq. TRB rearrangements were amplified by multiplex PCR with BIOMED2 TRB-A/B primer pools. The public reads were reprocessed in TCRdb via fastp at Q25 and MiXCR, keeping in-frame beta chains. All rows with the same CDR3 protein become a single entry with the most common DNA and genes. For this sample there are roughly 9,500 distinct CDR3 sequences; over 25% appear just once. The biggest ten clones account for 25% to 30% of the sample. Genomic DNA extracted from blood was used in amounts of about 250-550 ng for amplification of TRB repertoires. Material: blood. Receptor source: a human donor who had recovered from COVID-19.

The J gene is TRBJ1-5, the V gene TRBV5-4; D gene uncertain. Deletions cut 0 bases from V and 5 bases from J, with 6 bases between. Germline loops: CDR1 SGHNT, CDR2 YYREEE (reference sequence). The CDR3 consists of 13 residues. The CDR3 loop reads CASSLDSYQPQHF. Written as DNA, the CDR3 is TGTGCCAGCAGCTTGGACAGCTATCAGCCCCAGCATTTT.

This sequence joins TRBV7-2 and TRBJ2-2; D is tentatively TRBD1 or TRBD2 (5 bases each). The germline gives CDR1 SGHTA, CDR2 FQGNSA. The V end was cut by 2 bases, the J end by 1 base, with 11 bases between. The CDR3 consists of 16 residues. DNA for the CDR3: TGTGCCAGCAGCTTACAGGGAGTAGGGAACACCGGGGAGCTGTTTTTT. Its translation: CASSLQGVGNTGELFF.

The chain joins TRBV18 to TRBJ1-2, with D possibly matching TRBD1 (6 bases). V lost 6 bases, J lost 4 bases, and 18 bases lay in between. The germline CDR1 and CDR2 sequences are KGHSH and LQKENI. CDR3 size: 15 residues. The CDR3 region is CASSPILGQSYGYTF. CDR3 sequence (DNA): TGTGCCAGCTCCCCAATATTAGGACAGAGCTATGGCTACACCTTC. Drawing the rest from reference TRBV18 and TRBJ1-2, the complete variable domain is NAGVMQNPRHLVRRRGQEARLRCSPMKGHSHVYWYRQLPEEGLKFMVYLQKENIIDESGMPKERFSAEFPKEGPSILRIQQVVRGDSAAYFCASSPILGQSYGYTFGSGTRLTVV.

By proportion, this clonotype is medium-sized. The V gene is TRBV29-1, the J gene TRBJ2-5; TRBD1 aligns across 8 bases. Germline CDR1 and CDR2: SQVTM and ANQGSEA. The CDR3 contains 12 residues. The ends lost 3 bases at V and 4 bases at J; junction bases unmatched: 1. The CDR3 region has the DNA TGCAGCGTTGATGGACAGGGAGAGACCCAGTACTTC. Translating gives CSVDGQGETQYF.

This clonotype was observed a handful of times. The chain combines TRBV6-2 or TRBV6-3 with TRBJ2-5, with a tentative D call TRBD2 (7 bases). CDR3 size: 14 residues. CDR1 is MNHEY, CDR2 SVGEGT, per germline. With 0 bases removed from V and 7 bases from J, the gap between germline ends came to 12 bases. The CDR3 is CASSYSGGGRTQYF. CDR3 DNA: TGTGCCAGCAGTTACTCGGGGGGGGGCAGGACCCAGTACTTC.

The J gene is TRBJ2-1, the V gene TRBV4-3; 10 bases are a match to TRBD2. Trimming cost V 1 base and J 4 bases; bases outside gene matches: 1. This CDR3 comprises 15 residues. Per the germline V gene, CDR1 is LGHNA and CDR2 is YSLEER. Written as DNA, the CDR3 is TGCGCCAGCAGCCAAGGAGCGGGAGGGTACAATGAGCAGTTCTTC. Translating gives CASSQGAGGYNEQFF.

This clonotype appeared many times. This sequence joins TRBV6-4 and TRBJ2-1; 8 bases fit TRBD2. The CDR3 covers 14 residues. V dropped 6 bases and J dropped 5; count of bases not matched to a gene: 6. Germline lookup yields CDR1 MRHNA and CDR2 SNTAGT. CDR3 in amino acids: CASRTTSGHNEQFF. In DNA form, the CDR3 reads TGTGCCAGCAGGACCACTAGCGGACACAATGAGCAGTTCTTC.

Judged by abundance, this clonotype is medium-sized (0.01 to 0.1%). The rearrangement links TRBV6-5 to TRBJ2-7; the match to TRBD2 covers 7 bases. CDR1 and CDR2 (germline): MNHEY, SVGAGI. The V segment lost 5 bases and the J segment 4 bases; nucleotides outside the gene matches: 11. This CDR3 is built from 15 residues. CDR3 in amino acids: CASSPKRGVPYEQYF. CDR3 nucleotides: TGTGCCAGCAGTCCTAAACGGGGGGTTCCTTACGAGCAGTACTTC.

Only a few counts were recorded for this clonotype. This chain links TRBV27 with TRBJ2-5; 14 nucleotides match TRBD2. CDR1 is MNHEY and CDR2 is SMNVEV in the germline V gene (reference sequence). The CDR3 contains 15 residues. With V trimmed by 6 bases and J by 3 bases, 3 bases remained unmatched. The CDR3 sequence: CASRGLAGAEETQYF. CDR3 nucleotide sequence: TGTGCCAGCAGGGGACTAGCGGGAGCTGAAGAGACCCAGTACTTC.

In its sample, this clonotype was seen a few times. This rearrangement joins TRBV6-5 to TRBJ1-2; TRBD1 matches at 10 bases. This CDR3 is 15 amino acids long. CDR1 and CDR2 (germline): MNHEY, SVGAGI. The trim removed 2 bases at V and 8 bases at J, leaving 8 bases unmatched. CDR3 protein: CASSYARQGAWGYTF. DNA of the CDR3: TGTGCCAGCAGTTACGCCCGACAGGGGGCTTGGGGCTACACCTTC.

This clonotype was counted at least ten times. Here the CDR3 DNA reads TGTGCCAGCAGTTTAAGGGCACAAGAGACCCAGTACTTC. It translates to CASSLRAQETQYF. The rearrangement joins TRBV12-3 or TRBV12-4 to TRBJ2-5; D gene uncertain. V was pared by 2 bases and J by 2 bases, with 6 bases between. The CDR3 has 13 amino acids.

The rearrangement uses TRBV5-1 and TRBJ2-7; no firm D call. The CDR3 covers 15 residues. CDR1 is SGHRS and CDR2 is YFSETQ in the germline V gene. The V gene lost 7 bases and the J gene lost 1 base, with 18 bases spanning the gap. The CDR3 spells CASRTQLVGSYEQYF. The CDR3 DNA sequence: TGCGCCAGCCGTACCCAGCTAGTAGGGTCCTACGAGCAGTACTTC.

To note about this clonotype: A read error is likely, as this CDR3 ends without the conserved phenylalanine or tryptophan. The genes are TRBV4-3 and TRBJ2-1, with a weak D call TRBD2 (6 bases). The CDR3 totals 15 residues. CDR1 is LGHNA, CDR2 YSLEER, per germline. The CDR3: CASSQTRSAYNEQFY. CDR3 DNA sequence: TGTGCCAGCAGCCAGACTAGGAGTGCCTACAATGAGCAGTTCTAC.

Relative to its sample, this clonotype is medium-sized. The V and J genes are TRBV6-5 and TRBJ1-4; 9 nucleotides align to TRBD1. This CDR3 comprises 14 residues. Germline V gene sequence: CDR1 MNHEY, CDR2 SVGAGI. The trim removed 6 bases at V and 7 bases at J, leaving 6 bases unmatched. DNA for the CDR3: TGTGCCAGCAGCCCCCGACAGGGGGGTGAAAAACTGTTTTTT. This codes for CASSPRQGGEKLFF.

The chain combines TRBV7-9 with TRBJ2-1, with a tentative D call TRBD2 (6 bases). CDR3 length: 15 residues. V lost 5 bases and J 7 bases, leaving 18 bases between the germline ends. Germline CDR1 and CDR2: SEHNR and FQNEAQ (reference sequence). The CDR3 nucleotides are TGTGCCAGCAGCATCGGGAGTAAAGTCGGGAATGAGCAGTTCTTC. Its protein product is CASSIGSKVGNEQFF.

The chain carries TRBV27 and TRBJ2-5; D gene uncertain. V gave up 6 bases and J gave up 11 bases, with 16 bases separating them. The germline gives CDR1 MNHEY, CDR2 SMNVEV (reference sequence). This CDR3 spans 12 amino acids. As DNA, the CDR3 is TGTGCCAGCAGACTTTCCCCGACGAGGCAGTACTTC. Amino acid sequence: CASRLSPTRQYF.

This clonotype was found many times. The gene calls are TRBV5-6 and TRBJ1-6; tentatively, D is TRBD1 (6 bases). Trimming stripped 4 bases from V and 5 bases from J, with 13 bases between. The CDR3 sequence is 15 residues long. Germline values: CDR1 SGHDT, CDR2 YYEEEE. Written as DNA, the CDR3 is TGTGCCAGCAGCCTCTGGACAGTGGATAATTCACCCCTCCACTTT. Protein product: CASSLWTVDNSPLHF.

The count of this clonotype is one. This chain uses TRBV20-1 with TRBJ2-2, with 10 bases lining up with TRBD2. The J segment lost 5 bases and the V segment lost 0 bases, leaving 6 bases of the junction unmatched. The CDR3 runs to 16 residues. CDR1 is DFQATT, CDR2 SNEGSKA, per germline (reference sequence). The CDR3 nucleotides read TGCAGTGCTAGAGATGCAGGACTAGCGGAAACCGGGGAGCTGTTTTTT. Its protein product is CSARDAGLAETGELFF.

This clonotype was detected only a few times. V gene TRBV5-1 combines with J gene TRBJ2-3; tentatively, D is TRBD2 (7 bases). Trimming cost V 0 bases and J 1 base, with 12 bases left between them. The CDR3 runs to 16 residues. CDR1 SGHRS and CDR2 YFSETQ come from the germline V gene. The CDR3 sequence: CASSLAGGPGTDTQYF. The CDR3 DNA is TGCGCCAGCAGCTTGGCCGGGGGGCCAGGCACAGATACGCAGTATTTT.

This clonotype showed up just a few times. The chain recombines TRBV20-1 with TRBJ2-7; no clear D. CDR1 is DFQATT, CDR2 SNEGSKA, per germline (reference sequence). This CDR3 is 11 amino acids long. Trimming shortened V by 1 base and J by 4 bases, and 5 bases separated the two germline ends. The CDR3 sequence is CSARVLYEQYF. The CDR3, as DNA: TGCAGTGCTAGAGTCCTATACGAGCAGTACTTC.

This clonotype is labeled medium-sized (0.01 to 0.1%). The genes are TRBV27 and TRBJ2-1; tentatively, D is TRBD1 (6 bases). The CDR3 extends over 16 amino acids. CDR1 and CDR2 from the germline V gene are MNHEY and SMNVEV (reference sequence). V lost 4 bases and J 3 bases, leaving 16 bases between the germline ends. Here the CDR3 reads CASSSEPGHRYNEQFF. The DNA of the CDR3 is TGTGCCAGCAGTTCCGAACCGGGACATCGCTACAATGAGCAGTTCTTC.

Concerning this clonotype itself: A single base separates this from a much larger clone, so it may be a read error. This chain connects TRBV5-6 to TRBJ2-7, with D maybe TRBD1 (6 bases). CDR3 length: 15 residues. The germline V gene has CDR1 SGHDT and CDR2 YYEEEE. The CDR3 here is CASSRTPDSSYVQYF. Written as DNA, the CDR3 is TGTGCCAGCAGCCGAACTCCGGACAGCTCCTACGTGCAGTACTTC. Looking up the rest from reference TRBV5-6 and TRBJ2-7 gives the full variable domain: DAGVTQSPTHLIKTRGQQVTLRCSPKSGHDTVSWYQQALGQGPQFIFQYYEEEERQRGNFPDRFSGHQFPNYSSELNVNALLLGDSALYLCASSRTPDSSYVQYFGPGTRLTVT.

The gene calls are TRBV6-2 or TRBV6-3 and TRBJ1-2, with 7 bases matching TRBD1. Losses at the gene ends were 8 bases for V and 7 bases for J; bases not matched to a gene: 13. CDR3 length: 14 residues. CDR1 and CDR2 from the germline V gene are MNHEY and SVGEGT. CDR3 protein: CASWVGQTLRGYTF. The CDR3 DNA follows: TGTGCCAGCTGGGTGGGACAGACTCTTCGTGGCTACACCTTC.

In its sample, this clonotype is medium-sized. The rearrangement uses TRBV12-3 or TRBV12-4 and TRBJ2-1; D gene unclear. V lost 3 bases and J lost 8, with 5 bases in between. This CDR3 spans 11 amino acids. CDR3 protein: CASSFGDEQFF. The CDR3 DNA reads TGTGCCAGCAGTTTCGGCGATGAGCAGTTCTTC.

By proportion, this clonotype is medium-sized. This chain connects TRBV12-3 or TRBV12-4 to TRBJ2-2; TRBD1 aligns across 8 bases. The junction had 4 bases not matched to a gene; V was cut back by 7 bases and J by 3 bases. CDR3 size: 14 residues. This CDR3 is CASKATGDTGELFF. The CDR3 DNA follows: TGTGCCAGCAAAGCGACAGGGGACACCGGGGAGCTGTTTTTT.

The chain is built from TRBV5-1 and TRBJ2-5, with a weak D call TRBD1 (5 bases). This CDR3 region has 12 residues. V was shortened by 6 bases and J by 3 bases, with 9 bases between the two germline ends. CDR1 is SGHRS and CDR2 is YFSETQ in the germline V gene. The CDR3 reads CASTETEETQYF. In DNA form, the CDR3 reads TGCGCCAGCACAGAGACAGAAGAGACCCAGTACTTC.

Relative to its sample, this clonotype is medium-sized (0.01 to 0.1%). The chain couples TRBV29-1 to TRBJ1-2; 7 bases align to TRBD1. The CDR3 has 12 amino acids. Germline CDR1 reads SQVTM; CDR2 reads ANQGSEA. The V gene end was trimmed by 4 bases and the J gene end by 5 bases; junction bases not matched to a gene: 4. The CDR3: CSVVLGQYGYTF. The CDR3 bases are TGCAGCGTTGTCTTGGGACAGTATGGCTACACCTTC.

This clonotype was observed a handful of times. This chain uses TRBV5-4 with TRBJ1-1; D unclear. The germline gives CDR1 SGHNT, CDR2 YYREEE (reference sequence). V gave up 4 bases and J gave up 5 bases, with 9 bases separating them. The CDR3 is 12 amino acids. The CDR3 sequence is CASSPRQTEAFF. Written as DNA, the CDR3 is TGTGCCAGCAGCCCCCGACAAACTGAAGCTTTCTTT.

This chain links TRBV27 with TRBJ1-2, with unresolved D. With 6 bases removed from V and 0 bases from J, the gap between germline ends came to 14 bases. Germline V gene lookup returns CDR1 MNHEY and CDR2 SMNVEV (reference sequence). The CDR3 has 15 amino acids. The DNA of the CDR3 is TGTGCCAGCAGGCCCCAAAAGGAGGCTAACTATGGCTACACCTTC. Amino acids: CASRPQKEANYGYTF.

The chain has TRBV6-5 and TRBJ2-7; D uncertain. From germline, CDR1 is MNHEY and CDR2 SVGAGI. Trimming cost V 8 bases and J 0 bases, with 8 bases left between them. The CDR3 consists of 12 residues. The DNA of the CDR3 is TGTGCCAGCGGTAGGGTCTCCTACGAGCAGTACTTC. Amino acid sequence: CASGRVSYEQYF.